This T cell receptor (beta chain) was recovered during a study of blood T cell repertoires in COVID-19. This table comes from immunoSEQ multiplex PCR, and its TCRdb copy is limited to in-frame clones, with some not included. The sample has about 230,000 clones, over 80% seen once. Germline CDR1 and CDR2: SGHRS and YFSETQ. The CDR3 consists of 16 residues. Trimming at V came to 4 bases and at J to 2 bases, leaving 4 bases not matched to a gene. Sequenced input: peripheral blood. This TCR came from a middle-aged man with acute or convalescent COVID-19. The chain couples TRBV5-1 to TRBJ2-3; 13 bases are shared with TRBD2. The CDR3 spells CASSPGTSGNTDTQYF. The CDR3 DNA follows: TGCGCCAGCAGCCCCGGGACTAGCGGGAACACAGATACGCAGTATTTT.